The 9 T cell receptor beta chains reported below all come from one sample, sequenced in a study of T cell repertoires in cytomegalovirus infection. TCRdb analysed the reads with MiXCR anew, one entry per CDR3 protein. The table includes hundreds of thousands of distinct CDR3 sequences, about 33% detected once. For these receptors, no antigen is known. Source: cultured CD8+ T cells from PBMCs, taken from culture after CMV antigen stimulation. All receptors derive from a human donor in good health (CMV status not recorded). Some clones in this sample may be carry-over from other donors' samples.

The chain combines TRBV7-6 with TRBJ2-2, with TRBD1 matching 11 bases. The junction had 5 bases not matched to a gene; V was cut back by 5 bases and J by 6 bases. The CDR3 is 15 residues long. The V gene's germline CDR1 is SGHVS and CDR2 FNYEAQ. The CDR3 sequence is CASSMGQGVAGELFF. Here the CDR3 DNA reads TGTGCCAGCAGCATGGGACAGGGGGTCGCCGGGGAGCTGTTTTTT.

This clonotype appeared many times. CDR3 coding DNA: TGTGCCAGCAGCTTAACCGGGGACCTAAGCAATCAGCCCCAGCATTTT. This encodes CASSLTGDLSNQPQHF. The chain recombines TRBV7-6 with TRBJ1-5; possible D gene TRBD1, 5 bases. CDR3 length equals 16 residues. The ends were cut back, 2 bases at V and 1 base at J, with 12 bases in the middle. Germline assignment: CDR1 SGHVS and CDR2 FNYEAQ.

This clonotype was found a few times. The chain has TRBV29-1 and TRBJ1-1; no clear D gene. CDR1 SQVTM and CDR2 ANQGSEA come from the germline V gene. Trimming stripped 5 bases from V and 5 bases from J, with 9 bases between. The CDR3 consists of 11 residues. The DNA for the CDR3 is TGCAGCGTTCCAGCCCAAACTGAAGCTTTCTTT. This encodes CSVPAQTEAFF.

The J gene is TRBJ2-1, the V gene TRBV29-1; 9 bases are a match to TRBD2. Germline loops: CDR1 SQVTM, CDR2 ANQGSEA. The CDR3 extends over 14 amino acids. The V segment lost 4 bases and the J segment 5 bases; nucleotides outside the gene matches: 6. The CDR3 coding sequence is TGCAGCGTTGTCAGCGGGGGGTACCACAATGAGCAGTTCTTC. It encodes CSVVSGGYHNEQFF.

The chain uses TRBV27 and TRBJ1-2; TRBD1 agrees at 10 bases. The CDR3 is 14 amino acids. Germline CDR1 MNHEY, CDR2 SMNVEV (reference sequence). V shed 3 bases and J 8 bases; nucleotides not matched to a gene: 6. In nucleotides, the CDR3 is TGTGCCAGCAGTTTCGACAGGGGGCAGTACGGCTACACCTTC. It specifies CASSFDRGQYGYTF.

This clonotype was seen a few times. This chain uses TRBV4-1 with TRBJ1-1; no clear D gene. Trimming removed 4 bases from V and 3 bases from J, with 15 bases in between. CDR1 and CDR2 (germline): MGHRA, YSYEKL. The CDR3 is 15 amino acids. The CDR3 spells CASSPSVLMDTEAFF. The CDR3 DNA is TGCGCCAGCAGCCCTTCGGTTTTGATGGACACTGAAGCTTTCTTT.

This rearrangement joins TRBV2 to TRBJ2-1, with 9 bases that match TRBD2. This CDR3 spans 13 amino acids. Germline-derived CDR1 and CDR2 are SNHLY and FYNNEI. With V trimmed by 10 bases and J by 1 base, 2 bases remained unmatched. CDR3 bases: TGTGCCAACCTAGCGGGGTCCTACAATGAGCAGTTCTTC. Its translation is CANLAGSYNEQFF.

This clonotype was counted ten times or more. V and J are TRBV7-6 and TRBJ1-5; TRBD1 agrees at 8 bases. The CDR3 runs to 15 residues. V gave up 1 base and J gave up 4 bases; unmatched junction bases: 3. CDR1 is SGHVS, CDR2 FNYEAQ, per germline. The CDR3 DNA reads as TGTGCCAGCAGCTTAGATAACAGGGGGAATCAGCCCCAGCATTTT. Translating gives CASSLDNRGNQPQHF.

CDR3 bases: TGTGCCAGCCCGAACGGACCACGGGGAGGCTACACCTTC. This encodes CASPNGPRGGYTF. This rearrangement joins TRBV2 to TRBJ1-2; no clear D gene. V lost 8 bases and J lost 8, with 18 bases in between. CDR3 length: 13 residues. Germline lookup yields CDR1 SNHLY and CDR2 FYNNEI.